These T cell receptor beta chains were read from a single sample in a study of early T cells in non-severe SARS-CoV-2 infection. TCRdb reprocessed the 5' RACE reads via MiXCR and lists one record per CDR3 protein. The table records tens of thousands of distinct CDR3 sequences, around 3.5% of them present only once. Sequences were obtained from whole blood. These receptors all stem from an adult who was a healthcare worker with PCR-confirmed SARS-CoV-2 infection or an uninfected control (not recorded which). CDR3s include the opening cysteine and the closing phenylalanine or tryptophan. The D gene is left open where the match is weak. For some rows the clone size is stated as once, few or many, or as a class when expanded; others skip it.

many,TRBJ2-7,TRBV7-2,.,TGTGCCAGCAGCTTAGAAGCGAACTCCTACGAGCAGTACTTC,CASSLEANSYEQYF
many,TRBJ2-3,TRBV24-1,TRBD2,TGTGCCACCAGTGACCCGAGGCGGAGCGGGGGGACTACGCAGTATTTT,CATSDPRRSGGTTQYF
many,TRBJ1-5,TRBV28,.,TGTGCCAGCAGTTTAGCTGAGAATCAGCCCCAGCATTTT,CASSLAENQPQHF
many,TRBJ2-1,TRBV18,TRBD2,TGTGCCAGCTCACTAGTTTTTCGGGACGGATGGAGCGGGGAGGTGAACAATGAGCAGTTCTTC,CASSLVFRDGWSGEVNNEQFF
few,TRBJ2-7,TRBV5-1,.,TGCGCCAGCAGTCCCGAGCGGGCGCGTTCCTACGAGCAGTACTTC,CASSPERARSYEQYF
many,TRBJ2-7,TRBV25-1,.,TGTGCCAGCAGTGAGAGTGGCGCTTACGAGCAGTACTTC,CASSESGAYEQYF
many,TRBJ2-3,TRBV7-2,TRBD2,TGTGCCAGCAGTTTCCCGGGACTAGGAACAGATACGCAGTATTTT,CASSFPGLGTDTQYF
many,TRBJ2-4,TRBV4-2,.,TGTGCCAGCAGCCAAGAACTAGCTGGAGGGGCCAAAAACATTCAGTACTTC,CASSQELAGGAKNIQYF
many,TRBJ2-1,TRBV6-5,TRBD2,TGTGCCAGCAGTTACTCTGGCGGGAGGGCTAATTCGGCCTACAATGAGCAGTTCTTC,CASSYSGGRANSAYNEQFF
many,TRBJ1-6,TRBV5-5,.,TGTGCCAGCAGCCCTGGGCCTCGCTCACCCCTCCACTTT,CASSPGPRSPLHF
many,TRBJ1-4,TRBV29-1,TRBD1,TGCAGCGTTGGGGTAACCGGGACAGCCGAAAAACTGTTTTTT,CSVGVTGTAEKLFF
.,TRBJ2-2,TRBV27,.,TGTGCCAGCAGTTTTCTTTACACCGGGGAGCTGTTTTTT,CASSFLYTGELFF
few,TRBJ2-3,TRBV18,TRBD1,TGTGCCAGCTCATTTCTGACAGGGCCCACAGATACGCAGTATTTT,CASSFLTGPTDTQYF
many,TRBJ1-5,TRBV20-1,.,TGCAGTGCCCGACATGATAGCAATCAGCCCCAGCATTTT,CSARHDSNQPQHF
many,TRBJ1-2,TRBV19,TRBD1,TGTGCCAGTGTGGGCGGGACAGGATATCTTGGCTACACCTTC,CASVGGTGYLGYTF
many,TRBJ1-2,TRBV5-1,.,TGCGCCAGCAGCTTGGGACGGAACAACTATGGCTACACCTTC,CASSLGRNNYGYTF
many,TRBJ2-4,TRBV5-1,.,TGCGCCAGCAGCCCGGGACTAGCCAAAAACATTCAGTACTTC,CASSPGLAKNIQYF
many,TRBJ2-7,TRBV20-1,.,TGCAGTGCTAGAAGGGGCAGGGGCCCCTACGAGCAGTACTTC,CSARRGRGPYEQYF
many,TRBJ2-1,TRBV20-1,TRBD2,TGCAGTGCCCGGACTAGCGGGAGGGCAAACAATGAGCAGTTCTTC,CSARTSGRANNEQFF
.,TRBJ2-7,TRBV7-2,TRBD1,TGTGCCAGCAGCTTAATCGGACAGGCCTACGAGCAGTACTTC,CASSLIGQAYEQYF
many,TRBJ1-6,TRBV12-3/TRBV12-4,.,TGTGCCAGCAGTTTACTGGGGTCCTATAATTCACCCCTCCACTTT,CASSLLGSYNSPLHF
many,TRBJ2-3,TRBV28,TRBD2,TGTGCCAGCAGATTCGAAGCGGGGGGAAATAGGGATACGCAGTATTTT,CASRFEAGGNRDTQYF
many,TRBJ1-1,TRBV24-1,.,TGTGCCACCAGCGCACAAGAATACACTGAAGCTTTCTTT,CATSAQEYTEAFF
many,TRBJ2-1,TRBV7-2,TRBD2,TGTGCCATCTTAGCGGGCAGCGGGAGGTTTTACAATGAGCAGTTCTTC,CAILAGSGRFYNEQFF
medium-sized,TRBJ2-7,TRBV29-1,.,TGCAGCGTTGAAGATTTGGACAGACGATCCTACGAGCAGTACTTC,CSVEDLDRRSYEQYF
many,TRBJ2-2,TRBV3-1,.,TGTGCCAGCAGTCAGGGTAACGGGGAGCTGTTTTTT,CASSQGNGELFF
many,TRBJ2-7,TRBV19,.,TGTGCCAGTAGTATCGCTGCCTCGCGAGACGTCCACGAGCAGTACTTC,CASSIAASRDVHEQYF
many,TRBJ1-5,TRBV4-2,.,TGTGCCAGCAGCCAGAGTGAAATCAATCAGCCCCAGCATTTT,CASSQSEINQPQHF
.,TRBJ2-3,TRBV10-3,.,TGTGCCATCGGGAGGGGACAGGGCACAGATACGCAGTATTTT,CAIGRGQGTDTQYF
medium-sized,TRBJ1-1,TRBV29-1,.,TGCAGCGCCCGTAGGGACACTGAAGCTTTCTTT,CSARRDTEAFF
many,TRBJ2-7,TRBV18,.,TGTGCCAGCTCACCAGACAGGTACTACGAGCAGTACTTC,CASSPDRYYEQYF
medium-sized,TRBJ1-4,TRBV29-1,.,TGCAGCGCCGGCGGCCAGGCAAGGGGTGAAAAACTGTTTTTT,CSAGGQARGEKLFF
few,TRBJ2-2,TRBV5-6,TRBD1,TGTGCCAGCAGCTTCGACAGGGGGTCCGGGGAGCTGTTTTTT,CASSFDRGSGELFF
many,TRBJ1-1,TRBV27,.,TGTGCCAGCAGTTTATCGGTGGGAGGCGAAGCTTTCTTT,CASSLSVGGEAFF
medium-sized,TRBJ1-1,TRBV20-1,.,TGCAGTGCTAGGGCAGGCGGCACTGAAGCTTTCTTT,CSARAGGTEAFF
medium-sized,TRBJ1-6,TRBV12-3/TRBV12-4,.,TGTGCCAGCAGTTTGGGGACCAGCTATAATTCACCCCTCCACTTT,CASSLGTSYNSPLHF
medium-sized,TRBJ1-3,TRBV7-9,.,TGTGCCAGCAGCTTAGTCCAATTGGTTGGAGGAAACACCATATATTTT,CASSLVQLVGGNTIYF
.,TRBJ2-3,TRBV7-8,.,TGTGCCAGCAGCTTAGGCACCCCGCAGTATTTT,CASSLGTPQYF
many,TRBJ1-5,TRBV19,.,TGTGCCAGTAGTCCCGGGACGGCTTGGGTTGGCAATCAGCCCCAGCATTTT,CASSPGTAWVGNQPQHF
few,TRBJ2-5,TRBV7-9,.,TGTGCCAGCAGCTTCTCCCACCAAGAGACCCAGTACTTC,CASSFSHQETQYF
many,TRBJ2-3,TRBV7-8,TRBD2,TGTGCCAGCAGCGCTAGACTAGCGGGAGACACAGATACGCAGTATTTC,CASSARLAGDTDTQYF
medium-sized,TRBJ2-6,TRBV6-1,.,TGTGCCAGCAGTGAACGGCGGGGTTCTGGGGCCAACGTCCTGACTTTC,CASSERRGSGANVLTF
medium-sized,TRBJ1-1,TRBV20-1,.,TGCAGTGCTAGACCCACAGTAGGGACTGAAGCTTTCTTT,CSARPTVGTEAFF
medium-sized,TRBJ1-1,TRBV20-1,TRBD1,TGCAGTGCTAGAGAGGGGACAGGGGGCAACACTGAAGCTTTCTTT,CSAREGTGGNTEAFF
many,TRBJ2-7,TRBV11-2,TRBD2,TGTGCCAGCGATGGACTAGCGGGTTACGAGCAGTACTTC,CASDGLAGYEQYF
many,TRBJ2-3,TRBV7-2,TRBD2,TGTGCCAGCAGGAGGGGAGCGGGAGGGTCCATGGATACGCAGTATTTT,CASRRGAGGSMDTQYF
.,TRBJ2-3,TRBV2,TRBD2,TGTGCCAGCAGTGGGGCGACTAGCGGGCTCACAGATACGCAGTATTTT,CASSGATSGLTDTQYF
many,TRBJ2-4,TRBV28,TRBD2,TGTGCCAGCAGTGGACTAGCCCTAGCCAAAAACATTCAGTACTTC,CASSGLALAKNIQYF
many,TRBJ2-7,TRBV7-9,.,TGTGCCAGCAGCTTAGGCCGCGACGGGTCCTACGAGCAGTACTTC,CASSLGRDGSYEQYF
many,TRBJ2-4,TRBV11-2,TRBD1,TGTGCCAGCAGCGGACAGGGGGCGGTCAAAAACATTCAGTACTTC,CASSGQGAVKNIQYF
medium-sized,TRBJ2-1,TRBV29-1,TRBD1,TGCAGCGTGGGGGACAGGGGTTGGGATGAGCAGTTCTTC,CSVGDRGWDEQFF
few,TRBJ2-7,TRBV4-2,TRBD2,TGTGCCAGCAGCCAGGAAACGACTAGCGGGGGGTACGAGCAGTACTTC,CASSQETTSGGYEQYF
few,TRBJ2-1,TRBV29-1,.,TGCAGCGTTGATTTACGTCGGGGCCAGGAGCAGTTCTTC,CSVDLRRGQEQFF
many,TRBJ2-3,TRBV11-3,.,TGTGCCAGCAGCGAGGGCACAGATACGCAGTATTTT,CASSEGTDTQYF
many,TRBJ1-1,TRBV4-3,.,TGCGCCAGCAGCCAGGCAGGTTCAAAGGCTTTCTTT,CASSQAGSKAFF
many,TRBJ1-2,TRBV7-2,.,TGTGCCAGCAGCTTCGCCGACTTTTTTTTTAACTATGGCTACACCTTC,CASSFADFFFNYGYTF
many,TRBJ1-2,TRBV7-9,TRBD1,TGTGCCAGCAGCCGGGACAGGATAGATGGCTACACCTTC,CASSRDRIDGYTF
many,TRBJ1-5,TRBV19,TRBD1,TGTGCCAGTAGTAAAGACAGGGGGTTTCAGCCCCAGCATTTT,CASSKDRGFQPQHF
many,TRBJ2-2,TRBV6-5,.,TGTGCCAGCAGTCGAACAGGGATCACCGGGGAGCTGTTTTTT,CASSRTGITGELFF